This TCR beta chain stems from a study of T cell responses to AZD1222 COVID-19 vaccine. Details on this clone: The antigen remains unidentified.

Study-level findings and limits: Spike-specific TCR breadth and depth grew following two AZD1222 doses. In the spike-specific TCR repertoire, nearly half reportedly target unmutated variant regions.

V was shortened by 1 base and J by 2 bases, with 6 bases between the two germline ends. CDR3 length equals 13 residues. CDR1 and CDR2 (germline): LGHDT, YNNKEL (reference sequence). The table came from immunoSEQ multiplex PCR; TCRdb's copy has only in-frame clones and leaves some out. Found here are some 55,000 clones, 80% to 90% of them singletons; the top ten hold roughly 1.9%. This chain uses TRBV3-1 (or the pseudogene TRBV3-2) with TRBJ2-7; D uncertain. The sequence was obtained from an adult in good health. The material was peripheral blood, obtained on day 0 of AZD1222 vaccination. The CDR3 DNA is TGTGCCAGCAGCCAAGTTTCAGCCTACGAGCAGTACTTC. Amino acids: CASSQVSAYEQYF.